This entry concerns a single TCR beta chain. The data belong to a study of blood T cell repertoires in COVID-19. About the study: The United States, Italy and Spain were the sources of the acute and convalescent COVID-19 samples. PBMCs, B-cell-depleted T cells, or T cells were the source of the cDNA or gDNA that made up the material.

Methods used by the authors: Estimation of nucleated cell counts relied on the amplification of reference gene primers. Generated by immunoSEQ multiplex PCR, the TCRdb table keeps only in-frame clones and is missing some. For V, J and clone size, that table is used; D and trimming come from the DNA. The sample consists of 100,000 to 150,000 clones, roughly 87% of them appearing once. The sequenced sample consisted of peripheral blood. The source of this sequence is a woman of 80 years or more with acute or convalescent COVID-19.

The CDR3, as DNA: TGTGCCAGCAGCCAAGACAACAGGGGCGAAAAACTGTTTTTT. It specifies CASSQDNRGEKLFF. The rearrangement links TRBV3-1 (or the pseudogene TRBV3-2) to TRBJ1-4; 7 positions agree with TRBD1. V dropped 0 bases and J dropped 8; count of bases not matched to a gene: 3. The V gene's germline CDR1 is LGHDT and CDR2 YNNKEL (reference sequence). CDR3 size: 14 residues.